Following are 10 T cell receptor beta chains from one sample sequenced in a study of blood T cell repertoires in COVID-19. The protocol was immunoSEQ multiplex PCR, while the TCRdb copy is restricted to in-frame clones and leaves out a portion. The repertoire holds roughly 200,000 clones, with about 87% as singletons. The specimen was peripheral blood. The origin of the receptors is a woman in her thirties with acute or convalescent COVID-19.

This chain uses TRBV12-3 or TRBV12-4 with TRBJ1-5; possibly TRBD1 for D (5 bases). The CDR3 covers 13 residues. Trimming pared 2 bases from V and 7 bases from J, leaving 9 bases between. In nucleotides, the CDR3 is TGTGCCAGCAGTTTAACAGGCTCCCAGCCCCAGCATTTT. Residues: CASSLTGSQPQHF.

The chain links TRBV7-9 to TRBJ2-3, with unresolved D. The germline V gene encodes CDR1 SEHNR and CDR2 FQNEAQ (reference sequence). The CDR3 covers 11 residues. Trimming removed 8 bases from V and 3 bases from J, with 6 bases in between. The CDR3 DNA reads TGTGCCAGCCTAGAAACAGATACGCAGTATTTT. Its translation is CASLETDTQYF.

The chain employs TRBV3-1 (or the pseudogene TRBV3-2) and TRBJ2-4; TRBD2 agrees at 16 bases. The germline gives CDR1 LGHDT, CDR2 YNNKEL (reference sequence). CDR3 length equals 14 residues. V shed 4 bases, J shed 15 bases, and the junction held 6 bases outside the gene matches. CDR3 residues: CASSLGLAGGLSYF. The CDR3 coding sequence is TGTGCCAGCAGCCTGGGACTAGCGGGGGGGTTGTCGTACTTC.

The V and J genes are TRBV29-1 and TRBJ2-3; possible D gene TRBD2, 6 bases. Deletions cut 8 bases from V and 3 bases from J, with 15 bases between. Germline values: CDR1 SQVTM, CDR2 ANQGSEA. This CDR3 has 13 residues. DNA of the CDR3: TGCAGCTGGGTCGGGAGTGGGACAGATACGCAGTATTTT. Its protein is CSWVGSGTDTQYF.

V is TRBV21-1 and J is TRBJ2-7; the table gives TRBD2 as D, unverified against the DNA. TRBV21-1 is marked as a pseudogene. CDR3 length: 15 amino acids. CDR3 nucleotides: TGTGCCACCTGGTCTGGCTCTGGGGGGGTTAATGAGCAGTACTTC. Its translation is CATWSGSGGVNEQYF.

CDR3 sequence (DNA): TGTGCCACCTCTCCCCCGGGGATTAGGGAGCAGTACTTC. Its translation is CATSPPGIREQYF. The chain recombines TRBV28 with TRBJ2-7, with D perhaps matching TRBD2 (5 bases). Germline CDR1 and CDR2: MDHEN and SYDVKM. The CDR3 is 13 residues long. Trimming left V 10 bases short and J 7 bases short, with 20 bases between. The whole variable domain, filled in from reference TRBV28 and TRBJ2-7, reads DVKVTQSSRYLVKRTGEKVFLECVQDMDHENMFWYRQDPGLGLRLIYFSYDVKMKEKGDIPEGYSVSREKKERFSLILESASTNQTSMYLCATSPPGIREQYFGPGTRLTVT.

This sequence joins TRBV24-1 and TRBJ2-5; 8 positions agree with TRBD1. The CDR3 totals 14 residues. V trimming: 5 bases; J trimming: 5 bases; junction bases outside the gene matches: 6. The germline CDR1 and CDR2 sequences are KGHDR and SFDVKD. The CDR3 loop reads CATSGYRGTETQYF. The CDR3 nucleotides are TGTGCCACCAGTGGCTACAGGGGGACGGAGACCCAGTACTTC.

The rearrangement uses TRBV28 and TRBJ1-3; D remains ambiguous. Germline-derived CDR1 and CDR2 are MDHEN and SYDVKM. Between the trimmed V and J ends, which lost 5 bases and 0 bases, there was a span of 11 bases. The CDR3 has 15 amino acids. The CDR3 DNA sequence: TGTGCCAGCAGTGTATCGGGAAGCTCTGGAAACACCATATATTTT. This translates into CASSVSGSSGNTIYF.

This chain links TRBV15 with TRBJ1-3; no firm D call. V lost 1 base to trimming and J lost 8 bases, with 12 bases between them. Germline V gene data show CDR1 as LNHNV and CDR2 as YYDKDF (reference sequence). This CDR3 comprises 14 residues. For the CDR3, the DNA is TGTGCCACCAGCAGAGCCCTTGGCCGGGACACCATATATTTT. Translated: CATSRALGRDTIYF.

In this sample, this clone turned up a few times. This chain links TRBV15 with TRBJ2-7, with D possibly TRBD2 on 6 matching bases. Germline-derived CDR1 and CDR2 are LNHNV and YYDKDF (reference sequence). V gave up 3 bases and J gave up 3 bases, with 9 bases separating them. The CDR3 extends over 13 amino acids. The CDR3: CATSRDYHYEQYF. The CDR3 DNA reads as TGTGCCACCAGCAGGGACTACCACTACGAGCAGTACTTC.